Listed here are 17 T cell receptor beta chains from one sample, sequenced in a study of OX40 agonist ivuxolimab in advanced cancers. Repertoires were generated with immunoSEQ multiplex PCR, while TCRdb's copy carries only in-frame clones and drops some. The repertoire includes roughly 17,000 clones, 80% to 90% of them detected once, and about 31% sits in the top ten. The sequences come from CD4+ or CD8+ T cells sorted from blood, collected in a trial of the OX40 agonist ivuxolimab. The receptors shown here come from an adult with an advanced solid tumor such as melanoma, head and neck, liver or kidney cancer.

This clone is termed large (0.1 to 1%). V is TRBV29-1 and J is TRBJ2-1, with D possibly TRBD1 on 5 matching bases. Trimming left V 7 bases short and J 0 bases short, with 7 bases between. The CDR3 runs to 12 residues. Per germline, CDR1 SQVTM and CDR2 ANQGSEA. The CDR3: CSGDSSYNEQFF. As DNA, the CDR3 is TGCAGCGGAGACAGCTCCTACAATGAGCAGTTCTTC.

The chain links TRBV11-3 to TRBJ2-1, with D possibly TRBD2 on 6 matching bases. Germline CDR1 reads SGHNT; CDR2 reads YENEEA. CDR3 length equals 15 residues. V was shortened by 2 bases and J by 4 bases, with 12 bases between the two germline ends. The CDR3 spells CASSLHRGLYNEQFF. Here the CDR3 DNA reads TGTGCCAGCAGCTTACACCGAGGACTATACAATGAGCAGTTCTTC.

The chain links TRBV4-1 to TRBJ2-2; tentatively, D is TRBD1 or TRBD2 (5 bases each). Trimming removed 4 bases at V and 5 bases at J, with 14 bases between. CDR3 length equals 15 residues. Looked up from germline, CDR1 is MGHRA and CDR2 is YSYEKL. In DNA form, the CDR3 reads TGCGCCAGCAGCCCGTGGGGAGAGGGGACCGGGGAGCTGTTTTTT. The encoded protein is CASSPWGEGTGELFF.

The rearrangement joins TRBV19 to TRBJ2-7, with TRBD2 as a possible D gene (7 bases). CDR3 size: 14 residues. Per the germline V gene, CDR1 is LNHDA and CDR2 is SQIVND (reference sequence). Trimming took 5 bases from V and 2 from J, leaving 13 bases between them. CDR3 coding DNA: TGTGCCAGTAGTCCGGGGGGCGGGACCTACGAGCAGTACTTC. This sequence encodes CASSPGGGTYEQYF.

J is TRBJ1-5 and V is TRBV10-3; D not certain. Trimming shortened V by 3 bases and J by 7 bases, and 19 bases separated the two germline ends. This CDR3 contains 16 residues. CDR1 and CDR2 from the germline V gene are ENHRY and SYGVKD. The CDR3: CAISDGWSALEQPQHF. CDR3 nucleotide sequence: TGTGCCATCAGTGATGGTTGGTCCGCCCTGGAGCAGCCCCAGCATTTT.

J is TRBJ2-7 and V is TRBV12-5, with D tentatively TRBD2 (6 bases). Trimming shortened V by 5 bases and J by 4 bases, and 15 bases separated the two germline ends. Germline V gene lookup returns CDR1 LGHNT and CDR2 FRNRAP. This CDR3 is built from 14 residues. CDR3 nucleotides: TGTGCTAGTGGTGTACTTCGGGAGCCGTACGAGCAGTACTTC. Protein: CASGVLREPYEQYF. Using reference TRBV12-5 and TRBJ2-7 for the parts outside the CDR3, the full variable domain is DARVTQTPRHKVTEMGQEVTMRCQPILGHNTVFWYRQTMMQGLELLAYFRNRAPLDDSGMPKDRFSAEMPDATLATLKIQPSEPRDSAVYFCASGVLREPYEQYFGPGTRLTVT.

A remark on this clone: The same CDR3 arises from other DNA sequences in this sample as well. The rearrangement joins TRBV30 to TRBJ2-7; D is unclear. This CDR3 contains 12 residues. The germline CDR1 and CDR2 sequences are GTSNPN and SVGIG (reference sequence). V was clipped by 3 bases and J by 1 base, with 7 bases between them. The DNA for the CDR3 is TGTGCCTGGAGGGTCAGTTCCTACGAGCAGTACTTC. Its protein product is CAWRVSSYEQYF.

This chain links TRBV6-6 with TRBJ2-5, with D possibly matching TRBD1 (6 bases). Germline loops: CDR1 MNHNY, CDR2 SVGAGI (reference sequence). Trimming took off 6 bases at V and 1 base at J, with 12 bases between the two ends. The CDR3 is 14 amino acids. The CDR3 DNA reads as TGTGCCAGCAGAAAACAGGGAATCCAAGAGACCCAGTACTTC. Its protein is CASRKQGIQETQYF.

V and J are TRBV5-6 and TRBJ2-1; D gene unclear. The V end lost 1 base, the J end lost 7 bases, and 6 bases lay between the germline ends. Germline values: CDR1 SGHDT, CDR2 YYEEEE. There are 12 residues in the CDR3. Here the CDR3 reads CASSLTGNEQFF. The CDR3 coding sequence is TGTGCCAGCAGCTTGACCGGGAATGAGCAGTTCTTC.

This chain connects TRBV29-1 to TRBJ2-4; 7 nucleotides line up with TRBD1. Losses at the gene ends were 7 bases for V and 7 bases for J; bases not matched to a gene: 10. The CDR3 is 13 amino acids. In germline, CDR1 is SQVTM, CDR2 ANQGSEA. CDR3 loop: CSAKTGAENIQYF. In nucleotides, the CDR3 is TGCAGCGCCAAAACAGGGGCTGAGAACATTCAGTACTTC. The entire variable domain, with the rest obtained from reference TRBV29-1 and TRBJ2-4, is as follows: SAVISQKPSRDICQRGTSLTIQCQVDSQVTMMFWYRQQPGQSLTLIATANQGSEATYESGFVIDKFPISRPNLTFSTLTVSNMSPEDSSIYLCSAKTGAENIQYFGAGTRLSVL.

This clone was counted only a few times. J is TRBJ2-2 and V is TRBV4-3; D call uncertain. The germline V gene encodes CDR1 LGHNA and CDR2 YSLEER. The CDR3 runs to 15 residues. V lost 1 base and J 5 bases, leaving 11 bases between the germline ends. The CDR3 coding sequence is TGCGCCAGCAGCCAAGGGGCCTGGACGACCGGGGAGCTGTTTTTT. It codes for CASSQGAWTTGELFF.

J is TRBJ2-2 and V is TRBV30; D ambiguous. V was clipped by 1 base and J by 5 bases, with 17 bases between them. The CDR3 loop spans 16 amino acids. The germline CDR1 and CDR2 sequences are GTSNPN and SVGIG (reference sequence). This CDR3 is CAWSALPHKETGELFF. As DNA, the CDR3 is TGTGCCTGGAGTGCCCTACCCCATAAAGAAACCGGGGAGCTGTTTTTT.

This chain uses TRBV27 with TRBJ2-3; D gene uncertain. CDR1 and CDR2 from the germline V gene are MNHEY and SMNVEV (reference sequence). V was clipped by 3 bases and J by 6 bases, with 4 bases between them. The CDR3 is made up of 11 amino acids. CDR3 protein: CASSFGDTQYF. Here the CDR3 DNA reads TGTGCCAGCAGTTTCGGGGATACGCAGTATTTT.

The chain is built from TRBV2 and TRBJ1-5, with TRBD1 identical over 7 bases. This CDR3 has 15 residues. J was trimmed by 0 bases and V by 6 bases; bases with no gene match: 5. CDR1 is SNHLY and CDR2 is FYNNEI in the germline V gene. The CDR3: CASSEGQYSNQPQHF. In DNA form, the CDR3 reads TGTGCCAGCAGCGAGGGACAGTATAGCAATCAGCCCCAGCATTTT. The whole variable domain, remainder taken from reference TRBV2 and TRBJ1-5, is EPEVTQTPSHQVTQMGQEVILRCVPISNHLYFYWYRQILGQKVEFLVSFYNNEISEKSEIFDDQFSVERPDGSNFTLKIRSTKLEDSAMYFCASSEGQYSNQPQHFGDGTRLSIL.

The chain is built from TRBV11-2 and TRBJ2-7; D ambiguous. V was trimmed by 1 base and J by 3 bases, leaving 10 bases between them. Germline CDR1 and CDR2: SGHAT and FQNNGV. The CDR3 is 14 residues long. In DNA form, the CDR3 reads TGTGCCAGCAGCTTAGGCCACGCTTACTACGAGCAGTACTTC. Amino acid sequence: CASSLGHAYYEQYF.

V is TRBV11-2 and J is TRBJ2-1, with D unresolved. Germline-derived CDR1 and CDR2 are SGHAT and FQNNGV. Deletions cut 3 bases from V and 5 bases from J, with 5 bases between. The CDR3 runs 12 residues. The CDR3 region is CASSFRHNEQFF. The CDR3 DNA reads as TGTGCCAGCAGCTTTCGCCACAATGAGCAGTTCTTC.

The V call is TRBV18, the J call TRBJ1-1; the match to TRBD1 covers 7 bases. The V gene's germline CDR1 is KGHSH and CDR2 LQKENI. V lost 4 bases, J lost 4 bases, and 6 bases stayed unmatched. The CDR3 consists of 14 residues. The CDR3 spells CASSLPGDSTEAFF. Here the CDR3 DNA reads TGTGCCAGCTCACTTCCGGGGGACAGCACTGAAGCTTTCTTT.